This T cell receptor (beta chain) was recorded in a study of CD8+CD57+ T cells in acquired aplastic anemia. The study's findings and limits: Between patients and controls, around 30 CD8+ CDR3 sequences were found in common. Significant differences in CD8+ Simpson's diversity were not observed between patients and controls.

TCR beta VDJ and CDR3 profiling used genomic DNA as template. TCRdb used MiXCR to reprocess the reads, holding one entry per CDR3 protein. The repertoire holds approximately 220,000 distinct CDR3 sequences, with around half as singletons. V was trimmed by 6 bases and J by 2 bases, leaving 10 bases between them. Germline V CDR1 and CDR2: SNHLY, FYNNEI. CDR3 size: 13 residues. Patients sequenced had flow cytometry evidence of CD8+CD57+ cell expansion. Comment on this clonotype: Its specificity is not known.

The sample comprised sorted CD4+, CD8+, or CD8+CD57+ T cells (not recorded which) from PBMCs. The receptor was derived from a human donor with aplastic anemia. The genes are TRBV2 and TRBJ2-5, with a tentative D call TRBD1 (6 bases). CDR3 in DNA: TGTGCCAGCAGGGGGACACAACAAGAGACCCAGTACTTC. It translates to CASRGTQQETQYF.